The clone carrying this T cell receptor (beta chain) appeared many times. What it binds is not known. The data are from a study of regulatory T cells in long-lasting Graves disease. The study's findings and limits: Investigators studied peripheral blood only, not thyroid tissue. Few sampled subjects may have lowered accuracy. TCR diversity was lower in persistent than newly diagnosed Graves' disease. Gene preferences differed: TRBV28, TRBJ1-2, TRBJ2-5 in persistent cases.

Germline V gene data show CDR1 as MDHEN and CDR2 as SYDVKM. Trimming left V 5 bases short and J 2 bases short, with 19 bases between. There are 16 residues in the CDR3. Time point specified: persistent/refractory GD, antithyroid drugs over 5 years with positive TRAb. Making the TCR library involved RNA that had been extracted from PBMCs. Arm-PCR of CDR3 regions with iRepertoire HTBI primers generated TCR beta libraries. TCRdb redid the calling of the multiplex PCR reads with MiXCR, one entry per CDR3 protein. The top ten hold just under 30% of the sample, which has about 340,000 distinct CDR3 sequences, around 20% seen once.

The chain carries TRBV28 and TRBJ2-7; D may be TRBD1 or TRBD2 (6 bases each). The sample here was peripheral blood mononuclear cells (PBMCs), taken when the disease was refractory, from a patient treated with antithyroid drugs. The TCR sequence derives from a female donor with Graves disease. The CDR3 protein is CASSGRGHGGTYEQYF. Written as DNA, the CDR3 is TGTGCCAGCAGTGGCCGAGGGCACGGGGGCACCTACGAGCAGTACTTC. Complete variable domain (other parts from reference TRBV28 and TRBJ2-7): DVKVTQSSRYLVKRTGEKVFLECVQDMDHENMFWYRQDPGLGLRLIYFSYDVKMKEKGDIPEGYSVSREKKERFSLILESASTNQTSMYLCASSGRGHGGTYEQYFGPGTRLTVT.